This TCR beta chain was retrieved from a study of blood T cell repertoires in COVID-19. Study-level background: Material from acute and convalescent COVID-19 was sourced from the United States, Italy and Spain. The analysed material was cDNA or gDNA that came from T cells, B-cell-depleted T cells, or PBMCs.

TCRdb's table, derived via immunoSEQ multiplex PCR, lists solely in-frame clones and lacks some. Here the sample spans some 200,000 clones, roughly 90% being singletons. CDR3 length: 18 residues. V lost 5 bases and J lost 1; bases outside the gene matches: 13. Germline assignment: CDR1 SGHVS and CDR2 FQNEAQ. This clone showed up just once. Specimen: peripheral blood. The sequence derives from a man in his fifties or sixties with acute or convalescent COVID-19. The chain joins TRBV7-8 to TRBJ2-3, with TRBD2 identical over 9 bases. CDR3 bases: TGTGCCAGCAGCCGCGTCCCGGGGGCTAGCGGGGGCACAGATACGCAGTATTTT. Residues: CASSRVPGASGGTDTQYF.